Each of the 19 T cell receptor beta chains below was sequenced from the same sample in a study of blood T cell repertoires in COVID-19. Clones were sequenced by immunoSEQ multiplex PCR, and TCRdb holds only the in-frame ones, with some missing. The sample records some 260,000 clones, approximately 91% being singletons. What was sequenced was peripheral blood. All receptors come from a woman in her twenties or thirties with acute or convalescent COVID-19.

This clone was seen only a few times. The chain joins TRBV5-5 to TRBJ1-1, with D possibly being TRBD1 (6 bases). The germline CDR1 and CDR2 sequences are SGHKS and YYEKEE (reference sequence). The CDR3 spans 17 residues. V was cut by 7 bases and J by 5 bases, with 27 bases left in between. This chain's CDR3 is CASAGVVLGRGRTEAFF. DNA of the CDR3: TGTGCCAGCGCAGGGGTGGTGCTGGGACGAGGAAGGACTGAAGCTTTCTTT.

This clone is a singleton in its sample. One end of the junction is discordant with germline, which a read error may explain. This chain joins TRBV19 and TRBJ1-1; no firm D call. Germline V gene sequence: CDR1 LNHDA, CDR2 SQIVND (reference sequence). CDR3 length equals 13 residues. In DNA, the CDR3 is TGTGCCAATAGTATGGCGGTAAACACTGAAGCTTTCTTT. This codes for CANSMAVNTEAFF.

In its sample, this clone was seen a few times. The chain recombines TRBV10-3 with TRBJ1-2; tentatively, D is TRBD1 (5 bases). This CDR3 region has 12 residues. CDR1 is ENHRY, CDR2 SYGVKD, per germline. Deletions cut 2 bases from V and 6 bases from J, with 7 bases between. The CDR3: CAISEGANGYTF. In DNA, the CDR3 is TGTGCCATCAGTGAGGGGGCGAATGGCTACACCTTC.

This clone was seen more than once but under ten times. This sequence joins TRBV6-5 and TRBJ1-1; D gene unclear. The length of the CDR3 is 13 residues. V lost 2 bases to trimming and J lost 5 bases, with 9 bases between them. CDR1 and CDR2 from the germline V gene are MNHEY and SVGAGI. CDR3 sequence reads: CASSYKGGTEAFF. In DNA form, the CDR3 reads TGTGCCAGCAGTTACAAGGGAGGGACTGAAGCTTTCTTT.

The J gene is TRBJ2-2, the V gene TRBV19, with 14 nucleotides matching TRBD2. CDR1 and CDR2 from the germline V gene are LNHDA and SQIVND (reference sequence). Trimming cost V 3 bases and J 5 bases; bases outside gene matches: 5. CDR3 length: 17 residues. CDR3 sequence reads: CASSIKGLAGATGELFF. The CDR3 DNA reads as TGTGCCAGTAGTATCAAGGGACTAGCGGGAGCAACCGGGGAGCTGTTTTTT. Drawing the rest from reference TRBV19 and TRBJ2-2, the complete variable domain is DGGITQSPKYLFRKEGQNVTLSCEQNLNHDAMYWYRQDPGQGLRLIYYSQIVNDFQKGDIAEGYSVSREKKESFPLTVTSAQKNPTAFYLCASSIKGLAGATGELFFGEGSRLTVL.

The chain is built from TRBV7-2 and TRBJ2-7; D might be TRBD2 (7 bases). Looked up from germline, CDR1 is SGHTA and CDR2 is FQGNSA. The CDR3 is made up of 16 amino acids. Deletions cut 5 bases from V and 5 bases from J, with 22 bases between. CDR3 sequence: CASSPGEAGVSHEQYF. In DNA, the CDR3 is TGTGCCAGCAGCCCAGGGGAGGCGGGAGTAAGCCACGAGCAGTACTTC.

V usage is TRBV30 and J usage is TRBJ2-7; TRBD2 agrees at 7 bases. Per the germline V gene, CDR1 is GTSNPN and CDR2 is SVGIG (reference sequence). V lost 0 bases to trimming and J lost 3 bases; unmatched junction nucleotides: 8. CDR3 length: 15 amino acids. In DNA form, the CDR3 reads TGTGCCTGGAGTGTACAAGCGGGGAAGGTCTACGAGCAGTACTTC. Residues: CAWSVQAGKVYEQYF.

V gene TRBV29-1 combines with J gene TRBJ1-2, with D unresolved. The V end lost 1 base, the J end lost 4 bases, and 10 bases lay between the germline ends. CDR3 length equals 13 residues. The germline V gene has CDR1 SQVTM and CDR2 ANQGSEA. The CDR3 loop is CSVEVVALYGYTF. DNA of the CDR3: TGCAGCGTTGAAGTAGTAGCTCTCTATGGCTACACCTTC.

Concerning this clone itself: This sample also contains other DNA sequences that code for the same CDR3. V usage is TRBV24-1 and J usage is TRBJ2-1; TRBD2 aligns across 8 bases. V was clipped by 3 bases and J by 0 bases; unmatched bases: 3. Germline assignment: CDR1 KGHDR and CDR2 SFDVKD. CDR3 size: 16 residues. The CDR3 reads CATSDPSGSSYNEQFF. CDR3 coding DNA: TGTGCCACCAGTGATCCAAGCGGGAGCTCCTACAATGAGCAGTTCTTC.

The chain couples TRBV6-6 to TRBJ1-5, with 7 positions matching TRBD1. Looked up from germline, CDR1 is MNHNY and CDR2 is SVGAGI (reference sequence). The trim removed 5 bases at V and 3 bases at J, leaving 4 bases unmatched. There are 14 residues in the CDR3. As DNA, the CDR3 is TGTGCCAGCAGTCGACAGGGAAACAATCAGCCCCAGCATTTT. Translated: CASSRQGNNQPQHF.

The chain is built from TRBV19 and TRBJ1-1; 9 bases line up with TRBD1. Germline V CDR1 and CDR2: LNHDA, SQIVND (reference sequence). CDR3 size: 13 residues. V dropped 4 bases and J dropped 6; count of bases not matched to a gene: 3. CDR3 loop: CASSRRTGAEAFF. DNA of the CDR3: TGTGCCAGTAGTAGAAGGACAGGGGCTGAAGCTTTCTTT.

J is TRBJ2-3 and V is TRBV11-3; perhaps TRBD2 as D (6 bases). The CDR3 totals 13 residues. From germline, CDR1 is SGHNT and CDR2 YENEEA. V was trimmed by 5 bases and J by 6 bases, leaving 12 bases between them. The chain's CDR3 is CASSNAGLDTQYF. The DNA for the CDR3 is TGTGCCAGCAGCAATGCGGGGTTGGATACGCAGTATTTT.

This clone was observed many times. The chain has TRBV5-4 and TRBJ1-1, with 7 bases aligning to TRBD1. Trimming took 4 bases from V and 0 from J; bases not matched to a gene: 9. Per the germline V gene, CDR1 is SGHNT and CDR2 is YYREEE (reference sequence). This CDR3 region has 16 residues. The CDR3 protein is CASSPTTGIMNTEAFF. Here the CDR3 DNA reads TGTGCCAGCAGCCCAACGACAGGGATCATGAACACTGAAGCTTTCTTT.

The V gene is TRBV29-1, the J gene TRBJ2-7; D remains unclear. The CDR3 runs 14 residues. Per germline, CDR1 SQVTM and CDR2 ANQGSEA. The V end was cut by 3 bases, the J end by 1 base, with 13 bases between. The CDR3 here is CSVDGGGVSYEQYF. Written as DNA, the CDR3 is TGCAGCGTTGATGGTGGCGGAGTTTCCTACGAGCAGTACTTC.

The chain employs TRBV24-1 and TRBJ2-1, with 9 positions matching TRBD2. The CDR3 sequence is 16 residues long. V lost 5 bases, J lost 9 bases, and 13 bases stayed unmatched. CDR1 KGHDR and CDR2 SFDVKD come from the germline V gene. The CDR3 sequence: CATSGTGGRGNSEQFF. In DNA, the CDR3 is TGTGCCACCAGTGGAACTGGCGGGAGGGGAAACAGTGAGCAGTTCTTC.

This clone appeared a single time. At one end, the junction sequence differs from germline, possibly due to a read error. This chain connects TRBV6-6 to TRBJ2-1; possibly TRBD2 for D (6 bases). The CDR3 consists of 13 residues. Germline V gene sequence: CDR1 MNHNY, CDR2 SVGAGI (reference sequence). The CDR3 sequence is CASSDSTRSWQFF. The DNA for the CDR3 is TGTGCCAGCAGTGACTCGACTAGGTCCTGGCAGTTCTTC.

V is TRBV19 and J is TRBJ2-1; 7 positions match TRBD1. J gave up 6 bases and V 0 bases, and 8 bases lay outside the gene matches. The CDR3 is 16 residues long. Germline CDR1 and CDR2: LNHDA and SQIVND (reference sequence). As DNA, the CDR3 is TGTGCCAGTAGTATAGATCAAGGACAGGCCCTCAATGAGCAGTTCTTC. Encoded protein: CASSIDQGQALNEQFF. The whole variable domain, filled in from reference TRBV19 and TRBJ2-1, reads DGGITQSPKYLFRKEGQNVTLSCEQNLNHDAMYWYRQDPGQGLRLIYYSQIVNDFQKGDIAEGYSVSREKKESFPLTVTSAQKNPTAFYLCASSIDQGQALNEQFFGPGTRLTVL.

The CDR3 coding sequence is TGTGCCACCAGTGACGTGTCCCGAACACAGGGAACCTACAATGAGCAGTTCTTC. Translating gives CATSDVSRTQGTYNEQFF. The gene calls are TRBV24-1 and TRBJ2-1, with D perhaps TRBD1 (6 bases). V shed 4 bases and J shed 2 bases, with 20 bases lying between them. Germline-derived CDR1 and CDR2 are KGHDR and SFDVKD. The CDR3 has 18 residues.

V gene TRBV19 combines with J gene TRBJ2-7, with TRBD1 identical over 7 bases. Trimming took 4 bases from V and 2 from J; bases not matched to a gene: 5. CDR3 length equals 14 residues. The germline CDR1 and CDR2 sequences are LNHDA and SQIVND (reference sequence). The CDR3, as DNA: TGTGCCAGTAGTAGAGGGACAGAACCCTACGAGCAGTACTTC. Encoded protein: CASSRGTEPYEQYF. Filled out from reference TRBV19 and TRBJ2-7, the complete variable domain reads DGGITQSPKYLFRKEGQNVTLSCEQNLNHDAMYWYRQDPGQGLRLIYYSQIVNDFQKGDIAEGYSVSREKKESFPLTVTSAQKNPTAFYLCASSRGTEPYEQYFGPGTRLTVT.